This T cell receptor (beta chain) was sequenced during a study of blood T cell repertoires in COVID-19. Study context: From T cells, B-cell-depleted T cells, or PBMCs came the material, which was cDNA or gDNA.

The assay was immunoSEQ multiplex PCR, and TCRdb's table has in-frame clones only and misses some. The data show more than 250,000 clones, around 90% seen once. This clone was seen a single time. This CDR3 has 14 amino acids. Trimming removed 0 bases from V and 6 bases from J; junction bases left unmatched: 2. Germline-derived CDR1 and CDR2 are KGHSH and LQKENI. Material: peripheral blood. The V gene is TRBV18, the J gene TRBJ1-5; 7 nucleotides align to TRBD1. The receptor's source is a man aged 50-60 years with active or convalescent COVID-19. DNA of the CDR3: TGTGCCAGCTCACCACCTCCAGGGGGTCAGCCCCAGCATTTT. It specifies CASSPPPGGQPQHF.